This T cell receptor beta chain was recovered during a study of technical replicates of blood from a handful of donors. The method was immunoSEQ multiplex PCR; TCRdb's version includes in-frame clones alone and lacks a portion of them. The sample holds roughly 79,000 clones, about 81% seen once. V trimming: 1 base; J trimming: 3 bases; junction bases outside the gene matches: 2. In germline, CDR1 is LNHNV, CDR2 YYDKDF (reference sequence). This CDR3 spans 14 amino acids. In its sample, this clone was seen a few times. The sequenced sample consisted of PBMCs. J is TRBJ2-5 and V is TRBV15; 7 nucleotides line up with TRBD1. The sequence derives from a human donor in good health. Some clones in this sample may be carry-over from other donors' samples. CDR3: CATSRGGTEETQYF. CDR3 nucleotide sequence: TGTGCCACCAGCAGAGGTGGGACAGAAGAGACCCAGTACTTC.